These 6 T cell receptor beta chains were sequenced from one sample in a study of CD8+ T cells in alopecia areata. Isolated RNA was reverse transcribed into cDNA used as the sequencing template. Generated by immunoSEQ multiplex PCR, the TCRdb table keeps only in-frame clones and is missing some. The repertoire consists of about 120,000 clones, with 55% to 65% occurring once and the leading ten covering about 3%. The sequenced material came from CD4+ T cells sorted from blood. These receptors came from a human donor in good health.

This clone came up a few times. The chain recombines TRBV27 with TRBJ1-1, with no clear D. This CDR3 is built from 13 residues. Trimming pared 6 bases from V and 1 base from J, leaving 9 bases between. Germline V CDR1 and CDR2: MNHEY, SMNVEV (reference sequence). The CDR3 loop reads CASRLGRNTEAFF. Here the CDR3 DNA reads TGTGCCAGCAGACTGGGCCGGAACACTGAAGCTTTCTTT.

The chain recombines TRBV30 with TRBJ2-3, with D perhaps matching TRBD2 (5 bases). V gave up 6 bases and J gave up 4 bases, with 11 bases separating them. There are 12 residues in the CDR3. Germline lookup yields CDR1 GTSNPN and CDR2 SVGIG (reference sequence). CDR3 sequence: CACELGADTQYF. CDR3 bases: TGTGCCTGCGAACTCGGGGCAGATACGCAGTATTTT. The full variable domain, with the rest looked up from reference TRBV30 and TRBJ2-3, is SQTIHQWPATLVQPVGSPLSLECTVEGTSNPNLYWYRQAAGRGLQLLFYSVGIGQISSEVPQNLSASRPQDRQFILSSKKLLLSDSGFYLCACELGADTQYFGPGTRLTVL.

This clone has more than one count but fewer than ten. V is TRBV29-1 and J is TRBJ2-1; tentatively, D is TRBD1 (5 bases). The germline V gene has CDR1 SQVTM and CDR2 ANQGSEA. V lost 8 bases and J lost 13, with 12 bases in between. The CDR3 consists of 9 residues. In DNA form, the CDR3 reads TGCAGCTTTGGGGCGGCCCAGTTCTTC. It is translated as CSFGAAQFF.

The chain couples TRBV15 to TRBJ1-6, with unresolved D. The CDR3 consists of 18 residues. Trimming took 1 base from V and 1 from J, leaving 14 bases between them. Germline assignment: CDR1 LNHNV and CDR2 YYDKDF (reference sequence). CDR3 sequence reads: CATSRGTPGGSYNSPLHF. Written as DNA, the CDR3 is TGTGCCACCAGCAGAGGAACGCCCGGAGGTTCCTATAATTCACCCCTCCACTTT.

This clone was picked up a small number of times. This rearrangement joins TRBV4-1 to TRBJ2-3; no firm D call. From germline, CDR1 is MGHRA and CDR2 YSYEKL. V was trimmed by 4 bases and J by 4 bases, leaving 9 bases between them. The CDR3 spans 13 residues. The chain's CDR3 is CASSLPRSDTQYF. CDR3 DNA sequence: TGCGCCAGCAGCCTCCCCCGGTCAGATACGCAGTATTTT.

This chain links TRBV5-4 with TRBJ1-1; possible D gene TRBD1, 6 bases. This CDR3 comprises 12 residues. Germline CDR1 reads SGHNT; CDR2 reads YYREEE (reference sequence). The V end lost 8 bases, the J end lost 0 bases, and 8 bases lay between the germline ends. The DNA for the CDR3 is TGTGCCAGTGGACAGATGAACACTGAAGCTTTCTTT. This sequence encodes CASGQMNTEAFF.